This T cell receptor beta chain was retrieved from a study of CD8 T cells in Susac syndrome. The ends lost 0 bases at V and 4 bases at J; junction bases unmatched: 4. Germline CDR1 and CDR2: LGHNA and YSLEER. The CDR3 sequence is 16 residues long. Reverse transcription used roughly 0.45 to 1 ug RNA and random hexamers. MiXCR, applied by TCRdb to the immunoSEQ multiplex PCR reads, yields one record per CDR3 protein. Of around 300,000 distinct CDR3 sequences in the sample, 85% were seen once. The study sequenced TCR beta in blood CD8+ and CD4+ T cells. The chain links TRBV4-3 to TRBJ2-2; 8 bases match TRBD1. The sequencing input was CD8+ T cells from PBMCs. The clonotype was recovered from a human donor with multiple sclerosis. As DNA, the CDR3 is TGCGCCAGCAGCCAAGAGGACAGGGCGTCCACCGGGGAGCTGTTTTTT. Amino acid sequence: CASSQEDRASTGELFF.